This TCR beta chain appears in the sequencing data of a study of Ad26.COV2.S vaccination and SARS-CoV-2 variants. Overall study: Intramuscular Ad26.COV2.S doses were given once or twice, 56 days apart.

Germline lookup yields CDR1 SGHNT and CDR2 YYREEE (reference sequence). V lost 4 bases, J lost 5 bases, and 12 bases lay in between. The CDR3 sequence is 13 residues long. Treatment denoted: 19 received Ad26.COV2.S at low or high dose, single or two shots; about 5 received placebo; per-sample allocation not given. Material that was analyzed had been drawn on day 63 after the first vaccine or placebo injection. Generated by immunoSEQ multiplex PCR, the TCRdb table keeps only in-frame clones and is missing some. The top ten hold 3% to 4% of the sample, which has hundreds of thousands of clones, around 87% seen once. This clone showed up just a few times.

The chain carries TRBV5-4 and TRBJ2-5, with D unresolved. The receptor was isolated from a person aged 18 to 65 who received the Ad26.COV2.S COVID-19 vaccine or a placebo. This specimen consisted of peripheral blood, obtained in a trial of Ad26.COV2.S vaccine versus placebo. The CDR3: CASSLSTLETQYF. The CDR3 nucleotides read TGTGCCAGCAGCCTCTCGACTCTGGAGACCCAGTACTTC. The variable domain in full, completed from reference TRBV5-4 and TRBJ2-5, reads ETGVTQSPTHLIKTRGQQVTLRCSSQSGHNTVSWYQQALGQGPQFIFQYYREEENGRGNFPPRFSGLQFPNYSSELNVNALELDDSALYLCASSLSTLETQYFGPGTRLLVL.